Below, 21 T cell receptor beta chains from the same sample are listed, as sequenced in a study of response to subunit inactivated influenza vaccine (dated by TCRdb to the late 2010s). Library creation used RT-PCR. Sequencing took place on an Illumina HiSeq 2500. The public reads were reanalyzed by TCRdb: fastp trimming at Q25, MiXCR alignment, in-frame beta chains only. Each record represents a unique CDR3 protein, reported with the most common genes and DNA among its rows. This sample gives hundreds of thousands of distinct CDR3 sequences in total; approximately 17% of them show up just once. 2.5% to 3.5% of the sample lies in the top ten. The starting material was CD4+ T cells sorted from PBMCs, obtained roughly 24 months after vaccination. The origin of the receptors is a man aged 50 to 69 who received an inactivated influenza vaccine. Donor details come from another sample of the same person, matched by shared clones.

This clonotype was counted a few times. The chain is built from TRBV20-1 and TRBJ2-7, with 9 bases fitting TRBD1. CDR3 size: 13 residues. Per the germline V gene, CDR1 is DFQATT and CDR2 is SNEGSKA (reference sequence). V shed 3 bases and J 5 bases; nucleotides not matched to a gene: 5. This CDR3 is CSARGQGGHEQYF. In nucleotides, the CDR3 is TGCAGTGCTAGGGGACAGGGAGGGCACGAGCAGTACTTC.

The chain is built from TRBV6-4 and TRBJ2-1; TRBD2 matches 9 bases. This CDR3 comprises 15 residues. Germline V gene lookup returns CDR1 MRHNA and CDR2 SNTAGT. Trimming took 0 bases from V and 10 from J; bases not matched to a gene: 7. The CDR3 region is CASSDSAGGIGEQFF. CDR3 DNA: TGTGCCAGCAGTGACTCTGCGGGAGGGATAGGGGAGCAGTTCTTC.

The V and J genes are TRBV11-2 and TRBJ2-3; TRBD2 is a possible D gene (6 bases). CDR3 length: 15 amino acids. In germline, CDR1 is SGHAT, CDR2 FQNNGV. Trimming pared 5 bases from V and 4 bases from J, leaving 16 bases between. This chain's CDR3 is CASSPGTARADTQYF. For the CDR3, the DNA is TGTGCCAGCAGCCCTGGGACTGCGCGGGCAGATACGCAGTATTTT.

The V and J genes are TRBV4-2 and TRBJ2-5, with TRBD2 matching over 13 bases. From germline, CDR1 is LGHNA and CDR2 YNFKEQ. CDR3 length: 16 residues. With V trimmed by 4 bases and J by 1 base, 3 bases remained unmatched. CDR3 residues: CASSPGTSGAQETQYF. The CDR3 DNA reads TGTGCCAGCAGCCCCGGGACTAGCGGGGCCCAAGAGACCCAGTACTTC.

The chain recombines TRBV25-1 with TRBJ2-7, with D uncertain. Germline V lookup: CDR1 MGHDK, CDR2 SYGVNS. CDR3 length: 13 amino acids. Trimming cost V 4 bases and J 0 bases, with 7 bases left between them. CDR3 amino acids: CASSGSSSYEQYF. CDR3 nucleotides: TGTGCCAGCAGTGGCAGTAGCTCCTACGAGCAGTACTTC.

The V gene is TRBV10-2, the J gene TRBJ2-1, with TRBD1 matching 7 bases. With 6 bases clipped from V and 5 bases from J, the junction kept 7 bases outside the gene matches. CDR1 WSHSY and CDR2 SAAADI come from the germline V gene. The CDR3 extends over 14 amino acids. In DNA, the CDR3 is TGCGCCAGCAGGGACCCGGGACAGAACAATGAGCAGTTCTTC. Protein: CASRDPGQNNEQFF.

This clonotype was picked up a small number of times. The V call is TRBV21-1, the J call TRBJ2-5. TRBV21-1 is a known pseudogene. The CDR3 contains 13 residues. CDR3 protein: CASSKINQETQYF. DNA for the CDR3: TGTGCCAGCAGCAAGATAAATCAAGAGACCCAGTACTTC.

In this sample, this clonotype turned up a few times. V gene TRBV11-2 combines with J gene TRBJ2-5; D tentatively reads TRBD1 or TRBD2 (5 bases each). This CDR3 region has 13 residues. V was pared by 4 bases and J by 5 bases, with 11 bases between. The germline gives CDR1 SGHAT, CDR2 FQNNGV. CDR3 sequence: CASSSGGHETQYF. CDR3 bases: TGTGCCAGCAGCTCTGGGGGTCACGAGACCCAGTACTTC. The full variable domain, its missing parts supplied by reference TRBV11-2 and TRBJ2-5, is EAGVAQSPRYKIIEKRQSVAFWCNPISGHATLYWYQQILGQGPKLLIQFQNNGVVDDSQLPKDRFSAERLKGVDSTLKIQPAKLEDSAVYLCASSSGGHETQYFGPGTRLLVL.

V usage is TRBV27 and J usage is TRBJ2-7; 10 positions match TRBD1. V gave up 3 bases and J gave up 3 bases; unmatched junction bases: 14. Germline assignment: CDR1 MNHEY and CDR2 SMNVEV (reference sequence). The CDR3 is made up of 18 amino acids. This CDR3 reads CASSFTSVLTGGGYEQYF. DNA of the CDR3: TGTGCCAGCAGTTTCACATCCGTACTGACAGGGGGCGGCTACGAGCAGTACTTC.

There are many counts of this clonotype. The genes are TRBV6-2 or TRBV6-3 and TRBJ1-5, with 9 positions matching TRBD1. This CDR3 region has 13 residues. After removal of 9 bases from V and 4 bases from J, the junction contained 4 bases not matched to a gene. Germline V gives CDR1 MNHEY, CDR2 SVGEGT. The CDR3 nucleotides are TGTGCCAGGTGGACAGGGGCAAATCAGCCCCAGCATTTT. This codes for CARWTGANQPQHF.

This clonotype occurred a few times. V usage is TRBV28 and J usage is TRBJ2-3, with D possibly matching TRBD1 (6 bases). With 3 bases removed from V and 3 bases from J, the gap between germline ends came to 16 bases. Germline CDR1 is MDHEN and CDR2 is SYDVKM. The CDR3 loop spans 16 amino acids. The CDR3 coding sequence is TGTGCCAGCAGTTTTAGGGGGACGGGAAGGACAGATACGCAGTATTTT. Translating gives CASSFRGTGRTDTQYF.

This clonotype has at least ten counts. The chain has TRBV3-1 and TRBJ1-2, with 7 nucleotides matching TRBD1. The germline V gene encodes CDR1 LGHDT and CDR2 YNNKEL (reference sequence). The CDR3 sequence is 13 residues long. The trim removed 3 bases at V and 8 bases at J, leaving 6 bases unmatched. DNA of the CDR3: TGTGCCAGCAGCCAGACAGGGATGGACGGCTACACCTTC. Encoded protein: CASSQTGMDGYTF.

This sequence joins TRBV21-1 and TRBJ2-1. TRBV21-1 is classified as a pseudogene. There are 10 residues in the CDR3. CDR3 DNA sequence: TGTGCCAGCGCTGACAAGGAGCAGTTCTTC. Translation gives CASADKEQFF.

There are a few counts of this clonotype. The V gene is TRBV4-2, the J gene TRBJ1-3; maybe TRBD1 (5 bases). The germline V and J ends were trimmed by 1 base and 0 bases, with 10 bases remaining between them. Germline CDR1 and CDR2: LGHNA and YNFKEQ. There are 16 residues in the CDR3. For the CDR3, the DNA is TGTGCCAGCAGCCAAGGGGGGATTGGCTCTGGAAACACCATATATTTT. It encodes CASSQGGIGSGNTIYF.

V is TRBV6-2 or TRBV6-3 and J is TRBJ2-1; the D gene is possibly TRBD2 (6 bases). CDR3 length equals 14 residues. Germline V gene sequence: CDR1 MNHEY, CDR2 SVGEGT. The V end lost 2 bases, the J end lost 9 bases, and 14 bases lay between the germline ends. The CDR3 region has the DNA TGTGCCAGCAGTTACCCCACGCAGCGGGCTGAGCAGTTCTTC. Its protein is CASSYPTQRAEQFF.

This clonotype occurred once. The rearrangement joins TRBV7-9 to TRBJ2-1, with D possibly matching TRBD2 (5 bases). Germline V lookup: CDR1 SEHNR, CDR2 FQNEAQ (reference sequence). Trimming removed 2 bases from V and 10 bases from J, with 9 bases in between. The CDR3 extends over 12 amino acids. The CDR3 nucleotides are TGTGCCAGCAGCTTACCAGCGGCGGAGCAGTTCTTC. As protein: CASSLPAAEQFF.

J is TRBJ2-1 and V is TRBV24-1, with 13 bases identical to TRBD2. Losses at the gene ends were 4 bases for V and 4 bases for J; bases not matched to a gene: 6. Germline assignment: CDR1 KGHDR and CDR2 SFDVKD. The CDR3 totals 17 residues. CDR3 protein: CATSDRTSGRGYNEQFF. The CDR3 bases are TGTGCCACCAGTGACAGGACTAGCGGGAGAGGATACAATGAGCAGTTCTTC.

The sample holds a few counts of this clonotype. The V and J genes are TRBV27 and TRBJ2-3; TRBD2 agrees at 15 bases. There are 19 residues in the CDR3. Germline values: CDR1 MNHEY, CDR2 SMNVEV (reference sequence). The junction had 5 bases not matched to a gene; V was cut back by 1 base and J by 0 bases. The CDR3 here is CASSLWAGTSGRSTDTQYF. The CDR3 DNA reads as TGTGCCAGCAGTTTATGGGCCGGGACTAGCGGGAGGAGCACAGATACGCAGTATTTT.

This clonotype has just a few counts. This chain uses TRBV20-1 with TRBJ1-4; D call uncertain. Looked up from germline, CDR1 is DFQATT and CDR2 is SNEGSKA (reference sequence). V lost 1 base and J lost 14, with 11 bases in between. The CDR3 totals 11 residues. In DNA, the CDR3 is TGCAGTGCTAGAGTCGGACTCATGCTGTTTTTT. Protein: CSARVGLMLFF.

This clonotype turned up a few times. The chain couples TRBV4-3 to TRBJ2-1, with a tentative D call TRBD2 (5 bases). V lost 0 bases and J 3 bases, leaving 12 bases between the germline ends. The germline gives CDR1 LGHNA, CDR2 YSLEER. This CDR3 is 16 amino acids long. CDR3 in amino acids: CASSQDAKADYNEQFF. DNA for the CDR3: TGCGCCAGCAGCCAAGATGCGAAAGCGGACTACAATGAGCAGTTCTTC.

This clonotype showed up just a few times. V and J are TRBV9 and TRBJ2-7; no reliable D call. The V gene lost 2 bases and the J gene lost 3 bases, with 9 bases spanning the gap. This CDR3 contains 13 residues. Germline loops: CDR1 SGDLS, CDR2 YYNGEE. The CDR3 DNA reads as TGTGCCAGCAGCGTCGGGCTACACTACGAGCAGTACTTC. This gives the protein CASSVGLHYEQYF.